This TCR beta chain was observed in a study of T cells after yellow fever vaccination. A remark on this clonotype: Antigen: not known.

Using its own MiXCR run on the 5' RACE reads, TCRdb lists one record per CDR3 protein. The data show some 420,000 distinct CDR3 sequences, roughly a sixth seen once. Trimming left V 7 bases short and J 2 bases short, with 11 bases between. In germline, CDR1 is SGHVS, CDR2 FNYEAQ. This CDR3 has 13 amino acids. Study observations and caveats: Peak timing came faster in the weaker secondary response, day 5 versus 15. Shared CD4/CD8 clonotypes were a small share, likely from convergent recombination.

The sequence was collected from a man aged 18 to 35 who received the YFV17D yellow fever vaccine. The V and J genes are TRBV7-6 and TRBJ1-2, with D possibly matching TRBD1 (5 bases). The sequencing here drew on PBMCs, taken before the yellow fever booster vaccination. The CDR3 coding sequence is TGTGCCAGCACCGCAGGGCCGAACTATGGCTACACCTTC. This codes for CASTAGPNYGYTF.